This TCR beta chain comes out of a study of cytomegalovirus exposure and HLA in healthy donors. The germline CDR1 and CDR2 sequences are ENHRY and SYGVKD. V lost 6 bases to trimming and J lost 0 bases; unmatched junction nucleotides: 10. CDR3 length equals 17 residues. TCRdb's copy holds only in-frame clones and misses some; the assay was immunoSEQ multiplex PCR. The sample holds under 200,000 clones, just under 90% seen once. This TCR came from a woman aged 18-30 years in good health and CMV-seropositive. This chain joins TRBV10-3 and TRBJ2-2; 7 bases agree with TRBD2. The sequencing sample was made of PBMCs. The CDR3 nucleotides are TGTGCCATCAGCCCTCTATTGCGGGAGTCGAACACCGGGGAGCTGTTTTTT. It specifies CAISPLLRESNTGELFF.